The rows below give T cell receptor beta chains drawn from one sample of a study of metastatic and nonmetastatic thyroid tumors. Through MiXCR, TCRdb re-clonotyped the PCR reads. The table has approximately 12,000 clones, approximately 33% seen once. Material: tumor tissue. Source of these receptors: a male donor with papillary thyroid cancer or a benign thyroid nodule (not recorded which). Some clones in this sample may be carry-over from other donors' samples. Both conserved end residues are part of each CDR3. The D gene is left open where the match is weak. Rows may omit the clone size; those that give it use once, few, many or a size class.

V,D,length,J,size,CDR3,DNA
TRBV20-1,-,11,TRBJ2-2,-,CSARGDGELFF,TGCAGTGCTAGAGGAGATGGGGAGCTGTTTTTT
TRBV15,-,15,TRBJ2-3,large,CATSGEWGGTDTQYF,TGTGCCACCAGCGGGGAATGGGGGGGCACAGATACGCAGTATTTT
TRBV6-2/TRBV6-3,-,14,TRBJ1-6,few,CASSFTGKASPLHF,TGTGCCAGCAGTTTCACAGGGAAGGCGTCACCCCTCCACTTT
TRBV28,TRBD1,16,TRBJ1-1,few,CASSLWTGAMNTEAFF,TGTGCCAGCAGTTTGTGGACAGGGGCTATGAACACTGAAGCTTTCTTT
TRBV7-3,TRBD2,14,TRBJ2-5,-,CASIPTSWAETQYF,TGTGCCAGCATCCCGACTAGCTGGGCGGAGACCCAGTACTTC
TRBV6-6,-,12,TRBJ1-6,few,CAGSYPGRPLNF,TGTGCCGGCAGTTACCCCGGGCGACCCCTCAACTTT
TRBV6-1,-,13,TRBJ2-3,-,CASSEAGGISTYF,TGTGCCAGCAGTGAAGCTGGGGGGATTTCTACGTATTTT
TRBV7-9,-,11,TRBJ2-7,-,CASSSTYEQYF,TGTGCCAGCAGCTCGACTTACGAGCAGTACTTC
TRBV6-1,-,16,TRBJ2-2,few,CASSPWTDSNTGELFF,TGTGCCAGCAGCCCCTGGACGGACTCGAACACCGGGGAGCTGTTTTTT
TRBV11-2,-,15,TRBJ1-5,medium-sized,CASSSTEYSNQPQHF,TGTGCCAGCAGCTCGACAGAGTATAGCAATCAGCCCCAGCATTTT
TRBV11-2,-,18,TRBJ2-1,-,CASSFLGLGGSSYNEQFF,TGTGCCAGCAGCTTTTTAGGTTTAGGGGGTAGCTCCTACAATGAGCAGTTCTTC
TRBV20-1,-,13,TRBJ1-5,-,CSAPEGLNQPQHF,TGCAGTGCTCCCGAGGGACTCAATCAGCCCCAGCATTTT
TRBV20-1,-,14,TRBJ2-5,many,CSASLGAAGETQYF,TGCAGTGCTAGTTTGGGGGCAGCAGGAGAGACCCAGTACTTC
TRBV15,-,13,TRBJ2-2,few,CATSDRNNRELFF,TGTGCCACCTCCGACAGGAACAACAGGGAGCTTTTTTTT
TRBV18,TRBD1,15,TRBJ1-5,-,CASSPQPGQGQPQHF,TGTGCCAGCTCACCACAACCGGGACAGGGTCAGCCCCAGCATTTT
TRBV5-4,-,17,TRBJ1-6,few,CASSLYAGPSFNSPLHF,TGTGCCAGCAGCTTGTACGCAGGGCCCTCGTTCAATTCACCCCTCCACTTT
TRBV20-1,-,13,TRBJ2-2,medium-sized,CSARRMSSGELFF,TGCAGTGCTAGACGGATGTCCTCCGGGGAGCTGTTTTTT
TRBV6-5,-,13,TRBJ1-1,few,CASSYSGGTEAFF,TGTGCCAGCAGTTACTCGGGGGGGACTGAAGCTTTCTTT
TRBV24-1,-,12,TRBJ1-1,-,CATSDPRGRAFF,TGTGCCACCAGTGATCCGCGGGGGAGGGCTTTCTTT